One T cell receptor (beta chain) is described in this entry. The sample is drawn from a study of blood T cells in healthy people across ages. Trimming cost V 6 bases and J 6 bases; bases outside gene matches: 15. This CDR3 has 15 amino acids. Germline V gene sequence: CDR1 DFQATT, CDR2 SNEGSKA (reference sequence). A J-beta primer mix and a sample-barcoded 5' primer were used in a second PCR of about 7 to 11 cycles. TCRdb fed the 5' RACE reads into MiXCR, producing one record per CDR3 protein. The table includes about 1.4 million distinct CDR3 sequences, approximately 59% detected once. The sequence came from a man aged 18 to 35 in good health. The genes are TRBV20-1 and TRBJ2-3; 7 bases match TRBD1. The sequenced material came from blood. The CDR3, as DNA: TGCAGTGCCCTCGAGGACAGGTTTGAGATGGATACGCAGTATTTT. Translating gives CSALEDRFEMDTQYF.